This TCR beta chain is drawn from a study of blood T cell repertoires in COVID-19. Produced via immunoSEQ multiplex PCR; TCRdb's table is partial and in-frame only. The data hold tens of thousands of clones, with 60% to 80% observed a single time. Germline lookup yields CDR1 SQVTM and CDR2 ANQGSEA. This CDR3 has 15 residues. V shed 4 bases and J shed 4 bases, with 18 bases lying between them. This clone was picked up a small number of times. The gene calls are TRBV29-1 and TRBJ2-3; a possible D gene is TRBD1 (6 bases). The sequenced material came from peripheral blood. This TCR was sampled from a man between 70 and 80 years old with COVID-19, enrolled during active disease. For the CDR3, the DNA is TGCAGCGTTGTTGCCCAGGGGCAACCCTCAGATACGCAGTATTTT. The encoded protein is CSVVAQGQPSDTQYF.